This T cell receptor (beta chain) comes out of a study of cytomegalovirus exposure and HLA in healthy donors. Study observations and caveats: Association with HLA alleles at 0.05 false discovery rate was found for roughly 17,000 TCR beta sequences in a later analysis. The authors later linked a missense DCLRE1C variant to TCR beta V- and J-gene trimming. Accurate prediction of most subjects' HLA-A and HLA-B alleles from TCR beta sequences was reported.

With 60 Vbeta and 13 Jbeta primers, the PCR was carried out. Original methodology: Tens of millions of unique TCR beta chains, 9 million to 12 million shared, were counted in a later analysis. Clones were sequenced by immunoSEQ multiplex PCR, and TCRdb holds only the in-frame ones, with some missing. For V, J and clone size, that table is used; D and trimming come from the DNA. The data hold about 130,000 clones, with roughly 15% observed a single time. Details on this clone: The antigen remains undetermined.

The germline V gene encodes CDR1 SGHRS and CDR2 YFSETQ. This CDR3 spans 14 amino acids. J was trimmed by 6 bases and V by 3 bases; bases with no gene match: 3. The chain couples TRBV5-1 to TRBJ1-5; 10 positions agree with TRBD1. Sequencing was carried out using PBMCs. This receptor was taken from a female donor in good health and CMV-seropositive. CDR3 in amino acids: CASSSGQGGQPQHF. The CDR3 nucleotides read TGCGCCAGCAGCTCTGGACAGGGGGGTCAGCCCCAGCATTTT.